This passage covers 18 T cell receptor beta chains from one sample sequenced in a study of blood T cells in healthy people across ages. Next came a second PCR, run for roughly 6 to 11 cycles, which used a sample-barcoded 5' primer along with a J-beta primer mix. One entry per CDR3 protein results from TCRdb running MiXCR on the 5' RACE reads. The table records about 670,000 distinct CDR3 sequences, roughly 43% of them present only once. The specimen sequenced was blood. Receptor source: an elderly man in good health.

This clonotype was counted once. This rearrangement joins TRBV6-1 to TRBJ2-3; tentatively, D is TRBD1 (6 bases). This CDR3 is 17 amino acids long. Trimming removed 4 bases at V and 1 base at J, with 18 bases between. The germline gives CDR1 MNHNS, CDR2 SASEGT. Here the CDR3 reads CASSGKPGQPGTDTQYF. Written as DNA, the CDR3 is TGTGCCAGCAGTGGGAAACCGGGACAACCCGGCACAGATACGCAGTATTTT.

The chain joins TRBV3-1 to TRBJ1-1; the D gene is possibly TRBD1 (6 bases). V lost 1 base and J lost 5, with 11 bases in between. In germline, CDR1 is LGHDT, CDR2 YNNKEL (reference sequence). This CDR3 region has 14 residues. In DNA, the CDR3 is TGTGCCAGCAGCCAAGGTCTCCAGGGGACTGAAGCTTTCTTT. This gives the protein CASSQGLQGTEAFF.

The CDR3: CASSLRVDGANVLTF. The CDR3 nucleotides are TGTGCCAGCAGCTTGAGGGTAGATGGGGCCAACGTCCTGACTTTC. This chain links TRBV7-9 with TRBJ2-6; a possible D gene is TRBD2 (5 bases). The CDR3 length is 15 residues. V was pared by 3 bases and J by 3 bases, with 9 bases between. CDR1 is SEHNR, CDR2 FQNEAQ, per germline (reference sequence).

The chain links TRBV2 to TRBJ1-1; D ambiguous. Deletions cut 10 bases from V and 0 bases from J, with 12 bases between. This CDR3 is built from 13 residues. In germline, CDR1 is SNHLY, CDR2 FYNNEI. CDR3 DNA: TGTGCCACCACATACAGTATGAACACTGAAGCTTTCTTT. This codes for CATTYSMNTEAFF.

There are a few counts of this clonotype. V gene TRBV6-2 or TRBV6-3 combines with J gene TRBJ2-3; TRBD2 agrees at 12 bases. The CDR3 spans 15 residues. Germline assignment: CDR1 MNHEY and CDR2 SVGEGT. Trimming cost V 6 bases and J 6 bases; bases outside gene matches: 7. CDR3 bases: TGTGCCAGCAGCAACGGACTAGCGGGACAGGATACGCAGTATTTT. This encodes CASSNGLAGQDTQYF.

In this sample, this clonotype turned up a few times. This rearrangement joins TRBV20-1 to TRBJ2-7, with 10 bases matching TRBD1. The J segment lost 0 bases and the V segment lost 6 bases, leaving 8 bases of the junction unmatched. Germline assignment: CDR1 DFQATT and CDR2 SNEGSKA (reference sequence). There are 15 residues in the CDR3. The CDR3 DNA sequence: TGCAGTGCGGAAGACAGGGGGCGAAGCTCCTACGAGCAGTACTTC. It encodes CSAEDRGRSSYEQYF.

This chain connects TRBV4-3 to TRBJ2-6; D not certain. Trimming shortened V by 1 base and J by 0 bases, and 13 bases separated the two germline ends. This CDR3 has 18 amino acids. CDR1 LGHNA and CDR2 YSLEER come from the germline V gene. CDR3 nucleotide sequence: TGCGCCAGCAGCCAAGCTGGGTCTCCCGTCTCTGGGGCCAACGTCCTGACTTTC. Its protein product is CASSQAGSPVSGANVLTF.

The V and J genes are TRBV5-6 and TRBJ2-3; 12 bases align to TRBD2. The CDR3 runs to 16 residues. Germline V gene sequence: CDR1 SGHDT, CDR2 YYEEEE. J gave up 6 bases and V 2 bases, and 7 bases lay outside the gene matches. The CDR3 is CASSLSLAGGLDTQYF. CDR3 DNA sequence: TGTGCCAGCAGCTTATCGCTAGCGGGAGGGTTGGATACGCAGTATTTT.

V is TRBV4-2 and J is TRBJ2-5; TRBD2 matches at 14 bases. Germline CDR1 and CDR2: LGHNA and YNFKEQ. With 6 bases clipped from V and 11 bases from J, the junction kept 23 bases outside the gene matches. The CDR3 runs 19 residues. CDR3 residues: CASSRTGTSGGSSYNEQYF. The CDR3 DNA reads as TGTGCCAGCAGTAGAACCGGGACTAGCGGGGGAAGTTCCTACAATGAGCAGTACTTC.

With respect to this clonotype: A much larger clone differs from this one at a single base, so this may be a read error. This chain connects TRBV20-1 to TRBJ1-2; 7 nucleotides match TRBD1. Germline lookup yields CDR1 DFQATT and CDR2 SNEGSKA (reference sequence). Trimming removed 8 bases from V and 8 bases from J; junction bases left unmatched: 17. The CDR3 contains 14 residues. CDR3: CSPPIGTGVEGYTF. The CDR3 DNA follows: TGCAGTCCGCCCATAGGTACAGGGGTTGAGGGCTACACCTTC.

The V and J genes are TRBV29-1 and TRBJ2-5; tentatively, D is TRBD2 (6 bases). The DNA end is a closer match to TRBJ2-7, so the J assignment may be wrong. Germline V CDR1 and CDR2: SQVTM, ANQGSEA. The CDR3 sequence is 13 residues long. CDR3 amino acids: CSAISGGSYEQYF. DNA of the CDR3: TGCAGCGCGATATCCGGGGGCTCCTACGAGCAGTACTTC.

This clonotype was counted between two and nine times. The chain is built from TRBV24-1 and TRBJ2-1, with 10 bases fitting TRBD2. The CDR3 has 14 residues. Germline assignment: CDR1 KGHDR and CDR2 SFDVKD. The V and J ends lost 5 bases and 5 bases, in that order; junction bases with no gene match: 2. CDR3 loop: CATSAGLADNEQFF. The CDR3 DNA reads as TGTGCCACCAGTGCCGGACTAGCGGACAATGAGCAGTTCTTC.

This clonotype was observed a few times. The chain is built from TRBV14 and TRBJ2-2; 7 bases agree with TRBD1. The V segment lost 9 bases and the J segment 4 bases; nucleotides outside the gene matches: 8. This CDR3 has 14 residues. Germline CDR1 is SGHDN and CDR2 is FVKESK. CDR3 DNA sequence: TGTGCCAGTTCAGGACAGGCGTTCACCGGGGAGCTGTTTTTT. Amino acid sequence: CASSGQAFTGELFF.

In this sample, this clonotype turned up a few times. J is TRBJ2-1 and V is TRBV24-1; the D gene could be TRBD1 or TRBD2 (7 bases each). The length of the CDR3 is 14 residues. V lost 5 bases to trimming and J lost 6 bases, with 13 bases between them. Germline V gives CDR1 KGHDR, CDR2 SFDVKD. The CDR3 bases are TGTGCCACCAGTGGGCCAGGGGGGGGCAATGAGCAGTTCTTC. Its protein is CATSGPGGGNEQFF.

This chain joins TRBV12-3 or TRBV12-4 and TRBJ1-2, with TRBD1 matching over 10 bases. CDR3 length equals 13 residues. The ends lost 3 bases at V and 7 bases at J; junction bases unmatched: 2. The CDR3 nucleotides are TGTGCCAGCAGTTTGAGGGACAGGGGTGGCTACACCTTC. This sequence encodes CASSLRDRGGYTF.

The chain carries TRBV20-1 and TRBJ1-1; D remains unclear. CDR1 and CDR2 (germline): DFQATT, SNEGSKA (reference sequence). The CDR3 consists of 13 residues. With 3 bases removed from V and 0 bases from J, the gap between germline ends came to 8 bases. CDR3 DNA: TGCAGTGCTAGGAGGGCGATGAACACTGAAGCTTTCTTT. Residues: CSARRAMNTEAFF.

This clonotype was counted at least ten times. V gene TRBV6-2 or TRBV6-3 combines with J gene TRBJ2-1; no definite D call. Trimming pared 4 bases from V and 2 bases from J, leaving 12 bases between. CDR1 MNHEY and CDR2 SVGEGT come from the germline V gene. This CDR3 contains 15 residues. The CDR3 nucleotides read TGTGCCAGCAGTTCGAAGCAGGTAACCTACAATGAGCAGTTCTTC. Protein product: CASSSKQVTYNEQFF.

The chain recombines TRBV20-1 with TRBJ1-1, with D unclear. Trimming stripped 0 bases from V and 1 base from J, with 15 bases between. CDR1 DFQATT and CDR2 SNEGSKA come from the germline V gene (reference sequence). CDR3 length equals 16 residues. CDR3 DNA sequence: TGCAGTGCTAGAGACGGGGTCCGGGTCACGAACACTGAAGCTTTCTTT. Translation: CSARDGVRVTNTEAFF.